This T cell receptor beta chain comes out of a study of T cell changes during pregnancy in multiple sclerosis. The data were produced by immunoSEQ multiplex PCR, yet TCRdb's version contains in-frame clones alone and is incomplete. The sample contains about 38,000 clones, 88% of which appear only once. Trimming took 4 bases from V and 13 from J, leaving 9 bases between them. Looked up from germline, CDR1 is SGDLS and CDR2 is YYNGEE. The CDR3 extends over 11 amino acids. V is TRBV9 and J is TRBJ1-6, with no clear D. The sequencing here drew on CD8+ T cells from peripheral blood mononuclear cells, taken in the third trimester of pregnancy. This sequence originates from a female donor with multiple sclerosis, enrolled in a pregnancy study. The CDR3 protein is CASSSYFPLHF. DNA for the CDR3: TGTGCCAGCAGCTCCTACTTCCCCCTCCACTTT.